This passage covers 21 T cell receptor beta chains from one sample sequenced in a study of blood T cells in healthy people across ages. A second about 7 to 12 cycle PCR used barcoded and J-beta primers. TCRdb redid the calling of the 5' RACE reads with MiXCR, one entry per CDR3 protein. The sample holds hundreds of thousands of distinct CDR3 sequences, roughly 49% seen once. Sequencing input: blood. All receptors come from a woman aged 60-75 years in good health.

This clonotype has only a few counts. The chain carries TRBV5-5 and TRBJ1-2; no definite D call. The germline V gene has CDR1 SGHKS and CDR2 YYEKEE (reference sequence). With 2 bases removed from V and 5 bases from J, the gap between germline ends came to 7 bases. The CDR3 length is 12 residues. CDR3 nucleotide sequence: TGTGCCAGCAGCTTTAATTTTTATGGCTACACCTTC. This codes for CASSFNFYGYTF.

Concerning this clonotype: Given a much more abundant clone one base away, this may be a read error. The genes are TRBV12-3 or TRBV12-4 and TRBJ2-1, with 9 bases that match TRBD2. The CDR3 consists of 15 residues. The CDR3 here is CASSPWTSDYDEQFF. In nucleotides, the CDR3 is TGTGCCAGCAGTCCGTGGACTAGCGACTACGATGAGCAGTTCTTC.

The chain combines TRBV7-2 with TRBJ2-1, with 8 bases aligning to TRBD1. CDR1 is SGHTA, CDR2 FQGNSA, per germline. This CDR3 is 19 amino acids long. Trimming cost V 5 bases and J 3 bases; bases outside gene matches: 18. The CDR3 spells CASSLSPLSGQAVYNEQFF. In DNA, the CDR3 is TGTGCCAGCAGCCTATCCCCGTTGTCGGGACAGGCGGTCTACAATGAGCAGTTCTTC.

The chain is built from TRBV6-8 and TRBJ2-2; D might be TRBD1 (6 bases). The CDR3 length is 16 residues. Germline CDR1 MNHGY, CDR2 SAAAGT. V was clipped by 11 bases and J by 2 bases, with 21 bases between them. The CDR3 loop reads CADPGKTGPNTGELFF. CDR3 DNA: TGTGCCGATCCGGGAAAGACAGGACCAAACACCGGGGAGCTGTTTTTT.

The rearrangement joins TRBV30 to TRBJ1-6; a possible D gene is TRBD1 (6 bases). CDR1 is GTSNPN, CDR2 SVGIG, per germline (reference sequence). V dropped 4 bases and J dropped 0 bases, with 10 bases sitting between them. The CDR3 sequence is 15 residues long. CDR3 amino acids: CAWTTGSSYNSPLHF. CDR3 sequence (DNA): TGTGCCTGGACTACAGGGAGCTCCTATAATTCACCCCTCCACTTT. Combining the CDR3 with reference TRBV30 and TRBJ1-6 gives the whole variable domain SQTIHQWPATLVQPVGSPLSLECTVEGTSNPNLYWYRQAAGRGLQLLFYSVGIGQISSEVPQNLSASRPQDRQFILSSKKLLLSDSGFYLCAWTTGSSYNSPLHFGNGTRLTVT.

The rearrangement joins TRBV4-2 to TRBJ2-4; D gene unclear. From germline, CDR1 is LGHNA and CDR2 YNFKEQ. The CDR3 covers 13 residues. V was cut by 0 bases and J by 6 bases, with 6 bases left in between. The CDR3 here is CASSQEAVNIQYF. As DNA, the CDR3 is TGTGCCAGCAGCCAAGAAGCCGTAAACATTCAGTACTTC.

The CDR3 here is CASSLGASGGQPQHF. The CDR3, as DNA: TGTGCCAGCAGCCTAGGGGCCTCAGGGGGTCAGCCCCAGCATTTT. The gene calls are TRBV14 and TRBJ1-5; the match to TRBD1 covers 7 bases. Trimming cost V 4 bases and J 6 bases; bases outside gene matches: 9. This CDR3 is 15 amino acids long. Germline CDR1 is SGHDN and CDR2 is FVKESK.

CDR3 region: CASSRLRDRAALTKNIQYF. DNA of the CDR3: TGTGCCAGCAGCCGACTCCGGGACAGGGCGGCTCTAACCAAAAACATTCAGTACTTC. The chain is built from TRBV7-9 and TRBJ2-4, with 9 bases fitting TRBD1. The CDR3 loop spans 19 amino acids. After removal of 5 bases from V and 2 bases from J, the junction contained 16 bases not matched to a gene. Germline V gene sequence: CDR1 SEHNR, CDR2 FQNEAQ (reference sequence).

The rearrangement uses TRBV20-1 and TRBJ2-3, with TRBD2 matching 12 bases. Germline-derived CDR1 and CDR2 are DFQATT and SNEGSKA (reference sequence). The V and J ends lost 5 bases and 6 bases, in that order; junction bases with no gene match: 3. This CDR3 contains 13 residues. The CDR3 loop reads CSALGTSGDTQYF. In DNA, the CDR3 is TGCAGTGCTCTCGGGACTAGCGGGGATACGCAGTATTTT.

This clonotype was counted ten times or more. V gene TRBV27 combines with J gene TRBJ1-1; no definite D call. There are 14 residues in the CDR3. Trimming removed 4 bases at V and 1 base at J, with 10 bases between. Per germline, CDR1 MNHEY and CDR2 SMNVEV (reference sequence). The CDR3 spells CASSSRTGNTEAFF. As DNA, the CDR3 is TGTGCCAGCAGTTCCCGGACGGGGAACACTGAAGCTTTCTTT.

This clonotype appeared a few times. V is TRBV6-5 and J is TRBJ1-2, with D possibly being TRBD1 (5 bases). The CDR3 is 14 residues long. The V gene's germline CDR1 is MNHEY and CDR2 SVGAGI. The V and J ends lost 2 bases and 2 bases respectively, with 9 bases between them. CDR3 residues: CASSYRRENYGYTF. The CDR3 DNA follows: TGTGCCAGCAGTTACCGCAGGGAGAACTATGGCTACACCTTC.

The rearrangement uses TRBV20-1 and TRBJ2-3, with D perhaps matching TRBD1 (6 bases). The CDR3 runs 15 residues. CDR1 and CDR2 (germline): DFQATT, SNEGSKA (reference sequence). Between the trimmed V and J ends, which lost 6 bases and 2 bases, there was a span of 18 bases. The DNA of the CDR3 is TGCAGTGCAGGTACAGGGAAGGGGCCCACAGATACGCAGTATTTT. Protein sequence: CSAGTGKGPTDTQYF.

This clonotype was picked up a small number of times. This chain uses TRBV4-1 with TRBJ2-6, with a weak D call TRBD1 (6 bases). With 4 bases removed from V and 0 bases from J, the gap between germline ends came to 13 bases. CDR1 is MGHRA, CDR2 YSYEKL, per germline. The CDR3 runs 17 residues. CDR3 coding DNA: TGCGCCAGCAGCCCACAGGGAGTAAGCTCTGGGGCCAACGTCCTGACTTTC. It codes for CASSPQGVSSGANVLTF.

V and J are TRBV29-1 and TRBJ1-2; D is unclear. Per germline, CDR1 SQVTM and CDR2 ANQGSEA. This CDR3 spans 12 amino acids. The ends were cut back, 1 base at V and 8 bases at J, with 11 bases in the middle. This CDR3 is CSVEAYLGGYTF. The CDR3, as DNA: TGCAGCGTTGAAGCGTACTTGGGAGGCTACACCTTC.

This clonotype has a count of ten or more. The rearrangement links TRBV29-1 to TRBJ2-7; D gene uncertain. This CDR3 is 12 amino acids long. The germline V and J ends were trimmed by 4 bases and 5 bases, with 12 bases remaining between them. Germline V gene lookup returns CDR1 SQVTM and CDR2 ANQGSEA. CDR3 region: CSVVPDKDEQYF. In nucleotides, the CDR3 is TGCAGCGTTGTCCCCGACAAGGACGAGCAGTACTTC.

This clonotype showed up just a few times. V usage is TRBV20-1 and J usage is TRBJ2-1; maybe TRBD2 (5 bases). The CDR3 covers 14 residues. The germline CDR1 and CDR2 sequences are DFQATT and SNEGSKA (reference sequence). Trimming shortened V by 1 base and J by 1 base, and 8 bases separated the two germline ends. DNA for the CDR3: TGCAGTGCTAGAGCCACTAGGTCCTACAATGAGCAGTTCTTC. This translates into CSARATRSYNEQFF.

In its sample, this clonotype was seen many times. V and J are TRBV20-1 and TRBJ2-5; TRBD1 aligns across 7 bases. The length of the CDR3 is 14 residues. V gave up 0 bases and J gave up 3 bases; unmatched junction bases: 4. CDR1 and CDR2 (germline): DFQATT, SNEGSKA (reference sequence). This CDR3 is CSARDRQGKETQYF. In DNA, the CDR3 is TGCAGTGCTAGAGACCGACAGGGTAAAGAGACCCAGTACTTC.

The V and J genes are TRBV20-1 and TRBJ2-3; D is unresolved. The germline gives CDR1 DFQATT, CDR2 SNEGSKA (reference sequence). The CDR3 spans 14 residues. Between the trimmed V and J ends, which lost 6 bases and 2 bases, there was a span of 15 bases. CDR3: CSADAGRFTDTQYF. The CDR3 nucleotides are TGCAGTGCGGACGCTGGACGTTTCACAGATACGCAGTATTTT.

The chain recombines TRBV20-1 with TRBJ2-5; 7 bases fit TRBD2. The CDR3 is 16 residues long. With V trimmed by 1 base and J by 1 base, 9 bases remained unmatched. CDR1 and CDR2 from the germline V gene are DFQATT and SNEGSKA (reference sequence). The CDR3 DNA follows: TGCAGTGCTAGAGGAAAAGGCGGGAGCGCCCAAGAGACCCAGTACTTC. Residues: CSARGKGGSAQETQYF.

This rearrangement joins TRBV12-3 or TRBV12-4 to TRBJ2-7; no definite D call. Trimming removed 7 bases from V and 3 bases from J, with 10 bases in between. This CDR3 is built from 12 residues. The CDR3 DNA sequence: TGTGCCAGCACCCTTACCGGCTACGAGCAGTACTTC. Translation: CASTLTGYEQYF.

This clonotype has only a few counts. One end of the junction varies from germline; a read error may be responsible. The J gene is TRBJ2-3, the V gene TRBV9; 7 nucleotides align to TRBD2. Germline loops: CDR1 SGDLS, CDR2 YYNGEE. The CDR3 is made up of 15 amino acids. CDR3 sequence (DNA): TGCGCCAGCAGCGTAGGGCGGGGGAGGTCAGATACGCAGTATTTT. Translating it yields CASSVGRGRSDTQYF.